The 2 T cell receptor beta chains below all came from one sample that was sequenced in a study of T-cell reconstitution after alpha-beta-depleted transplantation in children. Preparation of the TCRbeta library involved a method that used unique molecular identifiers. In TCRdb, the PCR reads were re-called with MiXCR into one record per CDR3 protein. Here the sample spans hundreds of thousands of distinct CDR3 sequences, roughly 15% being singletons. The specimen was PBMCs, mostly from graft donor cells, collected 360 days after TCRalphabeta/CD19-depleted stem cell transplant. The receptors come from a male patient younger than 18 who had a stem cell transplant for acute lymphoblastic leukemia, so the T cells may come from the graft donor.

The V call is TRBV4-1, the J call TRBJ2-1; D not certain. This CDR3 has 15 residues. Trimming pared 0 bases from V and 7 bases from J, leaving 13 bases between. Germline V gene data show CDR1 as MGHRA and CDR2 as YSYEKL. CDR3 sequence reads: CASSQDPPPWNEQFF. The DNA for the CDR3 is TGCGCCAGCAGCCAAGATCCTCCACCTTGGAATGAGCAGTTCTTC.

The rearrangement joins TRBV29-1 to TRBJ2-1; TRBD2 agrees at 7 bases. The V gene's germline CDR1 is SQVTM and CDR2 ANQGSEA. The CDR3 covers 13 residues. Germline trimming cut 3 bases from V and 12 bases from J; bases unmatched to any gene: 11. For the CDR3, the DNA is TGCAGCGTTGACACTAGCGTTGATGATGTGCAGTTCTTC. Amino acid sequence: CSVDTSVDDVQFF.